This T cell receptor (beta chain) stems from a study of CD8 T cells in ankylosing spondylitis. Study results and caveats: A motif in TCR beta, a set of eight highly homologous variants, appeared characteristic of ankylosing spondylitis blood.

TCRdb recomputed calls from the 5' RACE reads with MiXCR, one row per CDR3 protein. The sample has around 490,000 distinct CDR3 sequences; approximately 5.3% are singletons. This clonotype has at least ten counts. What it binds is not known. Germline CDR1 MNHEY, CDR2 SVGEGT. The CDR3 is 14 residues long. V was cut by 11 bases and J by 1 base, with 15 bases left in between. This sequence joins TRBV6-2 or TRBV6-3 and TRBJ2-1; D might be TRBD1 (6 bases). This TCR came from a male donor with ankylosing spondylitis. Sequencing was done on a sample of blood, either unsorted or a sorted T cell fraction (not recorded which). CDR3 loop: CAARMRGSYNEQFF. DNA for the CDR3: TGTGCCGCCCGGATGAGGGGGTCCTACAATGAGCAGTTCTTC.